The 32 T cell receptor beta chains below come from one sample, sequenced in a study of cytomegalovirus exposure and HLA in healthy donors. Amplification used 60 Vbeta primers and 13 Jbeta primers. Here immunoSEQ multiplex PCR was the method, and the copy in TCRdb shows in-frame clones only, minus some. The repertoire has about 160,000 clones, 87% of them found once; the top ten carry 0.8% to 1%. Material: PBMCs. The source is a woman in her thirties in good health and CMV-seronegative.

The CDR3 DNA sequence: TGCGCCAGCAGCTTGGTCACAAACACTGAAGCTTTCTTT. Its translation: CASSLVTNTEAFF. This chain connects TRBV5-1 to TRBJ1-1; D not resolved. The CDR3 length is 13 residues. Between the trimmed V and J ends, which lost 0 bases and 2 bases, there was a span of 5 bases. In germline, CDR1 is SGHRS, CDR2 YFSETQ.

The genes are TRBV6-5 and TRBJ2-2, with D perhaps matching TRBD2 (6 bases). This CDR3 comprises 14 residues. Germline-derived CDR1 and CDR2 are MNHEY and SVGAGI. Between the trimmed V and J ends, which lost 4 bases and 5 bases, there was a span of 11 bases. The CDR3 region is CASSSAGFTGELFF. The CDR3, as DNA: TGTGCCAGCAGTTCCGCGGGGTTTACCGGGGAGCTGTTTTTT.

This clone was detected once. This chain links TRBV25-1 with TRBJ1-1; D is possibly TRBD1 (6 bases). Trimming removed 1 base at V and 9 bases at J, with 12 bases between. This CDR3 has 13 amino acids. Germline CDR1 and CDR2: MGHDK and SYGVNS. The CDR3 is CASSELGAGKAFF. CDR3 DNA sequence: TGTGCCAGCAGTGAATTGGGGGCAGGGAAAGCTTTCTTT.

The genes are TRBV6-5 and TRBJ2-7; 7 bases fit TRBD2. The CDR3 is made up of 14 amino acids. V lost 7 bases, J lost 0 bases, and 6 bases stayed unmatched. CDR1 is MNHEY, CDR2 SVGAGI, per germline. CDR3 sequence reads: CASIGRGVSYEQYF. The DNA for the CDR3 is TGTGCCAGCATTGGGAGGGGAGTCTCCTACGAGCAGTACTTC.

The chain employs TRBV19 and TRBJ1-2; TRBD1 matches at 8 bases. Germline V CDR1 and CDR2: LNHDA, SQIVND (reference sequence). The CDR3 is 15 residues long. J gave up 4 bases and V 2 bases, and 6 bases lay outside the gene matches. The CDR3 nucleotides are TGTGCCAGTAGTATATCGCAGGGGGCCCTCTATGGCTACACCTTC. Translation gives CASSISQGALYGYTF.

The gene calls are TRBV30 and TRBJ2-7; D might be TRBD2 (5 bases). Trimming shortened V by 4 bases and J by 7 bases, and 35 bases separated the two germline ends. The CDR3 covers 19 residues. Germline V gene data show CDR1 as GTSNPN and CDR2 as SVGIG (reference sequence). CDR3 region: CAWIANTRPGSLFVEEQYF. The CDR3 DNA is TGTGCCTGGATTGCTAACACTCGGCCGGGGTCCCTTTTTGTGGAAGAGCAGTACTTC.

This clone showed up just a few times. This chain links TRBV6-1 with TRBJ1-5; D gene uncertain. Germline V lookup: CDR1 MNHNS, CDR2 SASEGT. V lost 8 bases and J lost 3, with 17 bases in between. The CDR3 runs to 15 residues. The CDR3 region has the DNA TGTGCCAGCGGCGAGAGGGCCGGGTTCAATCAGCCCCAGCATTTT. Its protein product is CASGERAGFNQPQHF.

The chain recombines TRBV19 with TRBJ2-1; possibly TRBD2 for D (6 bases). From germline, CDR1 is LNHDA and CDR2 SQIVND (reference sequence). Between the trimmed V and J ends, which lost 9 bases and 4 bases, there was a span of 22 bases. CDR3 size: 16 residues. This chain's CDR3 is CASGPYSPAGYNEQFF. In DNA form, the CDR3 reads TGTGCCAGCGGACCTTATAGTCCAGCGGGTTACAATGAGCAGTTCTTC.

The chain recombines TRBV7-9 with TRBJ2-7; D gene unclear. V lost 1 base and J lost 4, with 8 bases in between. The germline V gene has CDR1 SEHNR and CDR2 FQNEAQ (reference sequence). This CDR3 is 13 amino acids long. The CDR3 loop reads CASSLGQIYEQYF. The CDR3 DNA is TGTGCCAGCAGCTTAGGGCAGATTTACGAGCAGTACTTC.

This clone was detected only once. The chain joins TRBV11-2 to TRBJ2-1; TRBD1 is a possible D gene (5 bases). This CDR3 is built from 13 residues. Germline V gene lookup returns CDR1 SGHAT and CDR2 FQNNGV. Deletions cut 6 bases from V and 9 bases from J, with 15 bases between. The CDR3 DNA sequence: TGTGCCAGCAGTCTAGGGGCCCAGGGTGAGCAGTTCTTC. Translating it yields CASSLGAQGEQFF.

The chain employs TRBV7-3 and TRBJ2-5, with D perhaps matching TRBD2 (5 bases). CDR1 is SGHTA and CDR2 is FQGTGA in the germline V gene. The CDR3 consists of 13 residues. Trimming removed 3 bases from V and 4 bases from J, with 9 bases in between. The CDR3 DNA reads TGTGCCAGCAGCTTCAGGAGCGGAGAGACCCAGTACTTC. Translated: CASSFRSGETQYF.

The chain employs TRBV4-1 and TRBJ2-7; D is unresolved. This CDR3 is 14 amino acids long. V gave up 2 bases and J gave up 4 bases, with 12 bases separating them. Germline lookup yields CDR1 MGHRA and CDR2 YSYEKL. In DNA form, the CDR3 reads TGCGCCAGCAGCCAAAATTCCCCCCTTTACGAGCAGTACTTC. This encodes CASSQNSPLYEQYF.

The CDR3 loop reads CASSLAVTGIYEQYF. CDR3 DNA: TGTGCCAGCAGCTTAGCGGTGACAGGAATCTACGAGCAGTACTTC. The rearrangement joins TRBV7-2 to TRBJ2-5, with D possibly TRBD1 on 6 matching bases. The J call may not be correct, given that the DNA end is closer to TRBJ2-7. CDR1 is SGHTA, CDR2 FQGNSA, per germline. This CDR3 comprises 15 residues.

V and J are TRBV7-2 and TRBJ2-5; TRBD1 might be the D (6 bases). Between the trimmed V and J ends, which lost 2 bases and 7 bases, there was a span of 14 bases. CDR3 length equals 14 residues. Germline-derived CDR1 and CDR2 are SGHTA and FQGNSA. The DNA of the CDR3 is TGTGCCAGCAGCTTACAGGGGCCCCCATGGACCCAGTACTTC. Its translation: CASSLQGPPWTQYF. The variable domain in full, with the rest retrieved from reference TRBV7-2 and TRBJ2-5, is GAGVSQSPSNKVTEKGKDVELRCDPISGHTALYWYRQSLGQGLEFLIYFQGNSAPDKSGLPSDRFSAERTGGSVSTLTIQRTQQEDSAVYLCASSLQGPPWTQYFGPGTRLLVL.

The chain uses TRBV9 and TRBJ2-2, with 7 bases aligning to TRBD2. Per germline, CDR1 SGDLS and CDR2 YYNGEE. The CDR3 totals 15 residues. The ends lost 1 base at V and 1 base at J; junction bases unmatched: 1. CDR3 residues: CASSVLAENTGELFF. Written as DNA, the CDR3 is TGTGCCAGCAGCGTACTAGCGGAGAACACCGGGGAGCTGTTTTTT.

In this sample, this clone turned up a few times. The rearrangement joins TRBV10-2 to TRBJ1-5, with 7 bases that match TRBD1. The trim removed 6 bases at V and 3 bases at J, leaving 5 bases unmatched. Germline V lookup: CDR1 WSHSY, CDR2 SAAADI. The CDR3 length is 14 residues. The CDR3 spells CASREGQVNQPQHF. Here the CDR3 DNA reads TGCGCCAGCAGGGAAGGACAGGTCAATCAGCCCCAGCATTTT.

V and J are TRBV5-5 and TRBJ1-5, with a possible D match to TRBD1 (6 bases). The CDR3 has 17 amino acids. The germline CDR1 and CDR2 sequences are SGHKS and YYEKEE (reference sequence). V dropped 5 bases and J dropped 1 base, with 19 bases sitting between them. The CDR3 protein is CASSFSNRAESNQPQHF. The CDR3 DNA is TGTGCCAGCAGTTTTTCTAACAGGGCTGAAAGCAATCAGCCCCAGCATTTT. Using reference TRBV5-5 and TRBJ1-5 for the parts outside the CDR3, the full variable domain is DAGVTQSPTHLIKTRGQQVTLRCSPISGHKSVSWYQQVLGQGPQFIFQYYEKEERGRGNFPDRFSARQFPNYSSELNVNALLLGDSALYLCASSFSNRAESNQPQHFGDGTRLSIL.

The V gene is TRBV6-6, the J gene TRBJ1-3; no clear D gene. This CDR3 region has 16 residues. V was cut by 5 bases and J by 1 base, with 15 bases left in between. Germline V gives CDR1 MNHNY, CDR2 SVGAGI (reference sequence). The CDR3 sequence is CASSPRPRGSGNTIYF. CDR3 sequence (DNA): TGTGCCAGCAGTCCCCGCCCGAGAGGTTCTGGAAACACCATATATTTT.

V usage is TRBV5-1 and J usage is TRBJ2-5, with 9 positions matching TRBD2. The CDR3 runs 16 residues. The germline CDR1 and CDR2 sequences are SGHRS and YFSETQ. Losses at the gene ends were 2 bases for V and 2 bases for J; bases not matched to a gene: 7. The CDR3 is CASSLGFSGGQETQYF. The CDR3 DNA sequence: TGCGCCAGCAGCTTAGGATTTAGCGGGGGACAAGAGACCCAGTACTTC.

This sequence joins TRBV11-2 and TRBJ1-1; a weak D match, TRBD1 (6 bases). Germline loops: CDR1 SGHAT, CDR2 FQNNGV. This CDR3 has 16 amino acids. V was clipped by 5 bases and J by 0 bases, with 16 bases between them. The CDR3 loop reads CASSHSSGVMNTEAFF. CDR3 DNA sequence: TGTGCCAGCAGCCATAGTTCAGGGGTAATGAACACTGAAGCTTTCTTT.

V gene TRBV30 combines with J gene TRBJ2-2; 7 bases agree with TRBD2. The CDR3 has 12 amino acids. V was pared by 5 bases and J by 7 bases, with 4 bases of the junction left unmatched. Germline V gene data show CDR1 as GTSNPN and CDR2 as SVGIG (reference sequence). CDR3 DNA: TGTGCCTGGGGGAGGGGTATCGGGGAGCTGTTTTTT. Its translation is CAWGRGIGELFF.

This clone has just a few counts. The J gene is TRBJ2-5, the V gene TRBV19; TRBD2 is a possible D gene (5 bases). The V gene's germline CDR1 is LNHDA and CDR2 SQIVND (reference sequence). V gave up 5 bases and J gave up 8 bases, with 18 bases separating them. This CDR3 contains 14 residues. The CDR3 sequence is CASSEGRAASTQYF. The CDR3 DNA is TGTGCCAGTAGTGAAGGGCGGGCAGCTAGTACCCAGTACTTC. The full variable domain, rest sourced from reference TRBV19 and TRBJ2-5, is DGGITQSPKYLFRKEGQNVTLSCEQNLNHDAMYWYRQDPGQGLRLIYYSQIVNDFQKGDIAEGYSVSREKKESFPLTVTSAQKNPTAFYLCASSEGRAASTQYFGPGTRLLVL.

V is TRBV6-6 and J is TRBJ2-3; the D is unclear. There are 14 residues in the CDR3. CDR1 MNHNY and CDR2 SVGAGI come from the germline V gene (reference sequence). Trimming removed 6 bases from V and 3 bases from J, with 13 bases in between. This CDR3 reads CASSPDSRTDTQYF. Here the CDR3 DNA reads TGTGCCAGCAGCCCGGATAGCAGAACAGATACGCAGTATTTT.

The CDR3 loop reads CAWRDSDRVLSYNEQFF. The CDR3 nucleotides read TGTGCCTGGAGGGACTCCGACAGGGTACTCTCCTACAATGAGCAGTTCTTC. The V gene is TRBV30, the J gene TRBJ2-1; TRBD1 aligns across 7 bases. The CDR3 has 17 amino acids. Per the germline V gene, CDR1 is GTSNPN and CDR2 is SVGIG (reference sequence). J was trimmed by 0 bases and V by 3 bases; bases with no gene match: 11.

This clone came up once. The chain carries TRBV6-1 and TRBJ2-4; D unclear. Trimming shortened V by 4 bases and J by 9 bases, and 7 bases separated the two germline ends. Germline lookup yields CDR1 MNHNS and CDR2 SASEGT. The CDR3 covers 11 residues. This CDR3 reads CASSGPGIQYF. In DNA, the CDR3 is TGTGCCAGCAGTGGCCCCGGCATTCAGTACTTC.

The chain has TRBV30 and TRBJ1-3, with D maybe TRBD1 (6 bases). V was cut by 5 bases and J by 0 bases, with 14 bases left in between. The V gene's germline CDR1 is GTSNPN and CDR2 SVGIG (reference sequence). The CDR3 is 15 residues long. The chain's CDR3 is CAWARTGHSGNTIYF. In nucleotides, the CDR3 is TGTGCCTGGGCCCGGACGGGACACTCTGGAAACACCATATATTTT.

This chain connects TRBV10-1 to TRBJ2-1, with TRBD2 matching 7 bases. The junction had 5 bases not matched to a gene; V was cut back by 4 bases and J by 2 bases. Germline V CDR1 and CDR2: WNHNN, SYGVQD (reference sequence). This CDR3 has 15 residues. CDR3: CASSVSSGAYNEQFF. CDR3 in DNA: TGCGCCAGCAGTGTATCTAGCGGTGCCTACAATGAGCAGTTCTTC.

The CDR3 nucleotides read TGTGCCAGCACCGGGACAGCCCGAGTAGAGCAGTACTTC. This codes for CASTGTARVEQYF. The rearrangement links TRBV6-1 to TRBJ2-7, with 7 bases that match TRBD1. The germline V gene has CDR1 MNHNS and CDR2 SASEGT. The length of the CDR3 is 13 residues. Losses at the gene ends were 7 bases for V and 7 bases for J; bases not matched to a gene: 10.

The genes are TRBV5-3 and TRBJ2-3; TRBD1 matches 9 bases. TRBV5-3 is annotated as an ORF whose role is uncertain. The V and J ends lost 5 bases and 4 bases, in that order; junction bases with no gene match: 8. The CDR3 loop spans 15 amino acids. In DNA, the CDR3 is TGTGCCAGAAGGGAGGGGGACAGGGACCCAGATACGCAGTATTTT. Its translation: CARREGDRDPDTQYF.

J is TRBJ2-5 and V is TRBV5-1, with D possibly matching TRBD2 (5 bases). The germline CDR1 and CDR2 sequences are SGHRS and YFSETQ. With 1 base removed from V and 2 bases from J, the gap between germline ends came to 12 bases. This CDR3 region has 15 residues. Here the CDR3 reads CASSLSGIGQETQYF. The DNA of the CDR3 is TGCGCCAGCAGCTTGTCCGGGATTGGGCAAGAGACCCAGTACTTC.

The chain has TRBV7-6 and TRBJ1-4; D is perhaps TRBD1 (5 bases). Germline assignment: CDR1 SGHVS and CDR2 FNYEAQ. The CDR3 has 14 amino acids. Trimming removed 1 base from V and 3 bases from J, with 6 bases in between. CDR3 amino acids: CASSLGGANEKLFF. The CDR3, as DNA: TGTGCCAGCAGCTTAGGGGGGGCTAATGAAAAACTGTTTTTT.

The chain carries TRBV5-6 and TRBJ1-2; D is perhaps TRBD1 (5 bases). The CDR3 sequence is 13 residues long. V dropped 2 bases and J dropped 8 bases, with 13 bases sitting between them. In germline, CDR1 is SGHDT, CDR2 YYEEEE. The CDR3 is CASSFMEPGGYTF. The CDR3 DNA reads TGTGCCAGCAGCTTTATGGAACCAGGGGGCTACACCTTC.